This passage covers 3 T cell receptor beta chains from one sample sequenced in a study of shared clonotypes between healthy human individuals. Sequencing used immunoSEQ multiplex PCR; TCRdb keeps in-frame clones, though not all of them. The sample consists of some 1 million clones, roughly 80% of them appearing once. Sequencing input: memory CD4+ T cells sorted from blood. The subset: CD45RA-negative fraction. These receptors came from a young man in good health.

The chain couples TRBV19 to TRBJ2-7; either TRBD1 or TRBD2 may supply D (6 bases each). This CDR3 has 15 amino acids. Deletions cut 1 base from V and 0 bases from J, with 10 bases between. The germline V gene encodes CDR1 LNHDA and CDR2 SQIVND (reference sequence). The DNA of the CDR3 is TGTGCCAGTAGTATAGCGGAGGGGGTCTCCTACGAGCAGTACTTC. It codes for CASSIAEGVSYEQYF.

This clone is a singleton in its sample. The chain couples TRBV6-1 to TRBJ2-7; D may match TRBD1 or TRBD2 (5 bases each). Between the trimmed V and J ends, which lost 8 bases and 0 bases, there was a span of 14 bases. Germline V gives CDR1 MNHNS, CDR2 SASEGT. The CDR3 spans 14 residues. The CDR3 reads CASLRDLSSYEQYF. In nucleotides, the CDR3 is TGTGCCAGCCTAAGGGACCTAAGCTCCTACGAGCAGTACTTC.

The gene calls are TRBV19 and TRBJ2-1, with D perhaps matching TRBD1 (5 bases). CDR3 length: 16 residues. Germline CDR1 is LNHDA and CDR2 is SQIVND (reference sequence). The germline V and J ends were trimmed by 5 bases and 3 bases, with 17 bases remaining between them. CDR3: CASSQQGAGIYNEQFF. Here the CDR3 DNA reads TGTGCCAGTAGTCAGCAGGGCGCTGGGATCTACAATGAGCAGTTCTTC.